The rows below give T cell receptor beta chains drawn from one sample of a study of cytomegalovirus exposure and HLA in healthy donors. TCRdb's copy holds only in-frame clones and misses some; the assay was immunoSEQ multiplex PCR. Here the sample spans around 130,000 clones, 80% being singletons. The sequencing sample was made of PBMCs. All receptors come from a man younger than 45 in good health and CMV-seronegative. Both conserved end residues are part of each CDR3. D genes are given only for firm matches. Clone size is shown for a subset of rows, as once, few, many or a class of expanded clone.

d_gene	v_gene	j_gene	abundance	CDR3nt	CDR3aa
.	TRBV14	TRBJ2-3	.	TGTGCCAGCAGCCAAGTCATCGGGAAGGGCACAGATACGCAGTATTTT	CASSQVIGKGTDTQYF
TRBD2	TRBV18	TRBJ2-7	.	TGTGCCAGCTCAGCGGGAGGGAGCTCCTACGAGCAGTACTTC	CASSAGGSSYEQYF
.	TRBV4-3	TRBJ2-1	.	TGCGCCAGCAGCCAAAAGGGGAGACTAGCCTACAATGAGCAGTTCTTC	CASSQKGRLAYNEQFF
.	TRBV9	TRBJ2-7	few	TGTGCCAGCAGCGTAGGGCCTCCATTGACCTACGAGCAGTACTTC	CASSVGPPLTYEQYF
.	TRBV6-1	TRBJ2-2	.	TGTGCCAGCACGAGTAGTTACACCGGGGAGCTGTTTTTT	CASTSSYTGELFF
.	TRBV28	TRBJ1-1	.	TGTGCCAGCAGTTTATCCACTAACACTGAAGCTTTCTTT	CASSLSTNTEAFF
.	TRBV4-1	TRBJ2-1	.	TGCGCCAGCAGCCAAGCACAGGGTAAGGATGAGCAGTTCTTC	CASSQAQGKDEQFF
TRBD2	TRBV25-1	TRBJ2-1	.	TGTGCCAGCAGTGACTATAGTGGGAGGGCCCTCAATGAGCAGTTCTTC	CASSDYSGRALNEQFF
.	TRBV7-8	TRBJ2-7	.	TGTGCCAGCTACTACGGGGGAGCCCCCTACGAGCAGTACTTC	CASYYGGAPYEQYF
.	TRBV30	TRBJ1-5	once	TGTGCCTGGAGTGGCGGACAGAGCAATCAGCCCCAGCATTTT	CAWSGGQSNQPQHF
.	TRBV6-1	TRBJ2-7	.	TGTGCCAGCAGTGCCAACTCCGCGGGAAAAGGGGAGCAGTACTTC	CASSANSAGKGEQYF
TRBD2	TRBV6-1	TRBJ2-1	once	TGTGCCAGCACGGGCGGGAGCTCCTACAATGAGCAGTTCTTC	CASTGGSSYNEQFF
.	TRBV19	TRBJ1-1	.	TGTGCCAGTAGCACGGACAGCCTGAACACTGAAGCTTTCTTT	CASSTDSLNTEAFF
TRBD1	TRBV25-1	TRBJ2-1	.	TGTGCCAGCAGTGGGTGGACAGGGATATCAACTATTGAGCAGTTCTTC	CASSGWTGISTIEQFF
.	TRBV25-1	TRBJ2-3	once	TGTGCCAGCAGTGAATATACCAGCGACACAGATACGCAGTATTTT	CASSEYTSDTDTQYF
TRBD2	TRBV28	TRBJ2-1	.	TGTGCCAGCAGTCCGGGACTAGCGAACTACAATGAGCAGTTCTTC	CASSPGLANYNEQFF
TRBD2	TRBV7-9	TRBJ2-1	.	TGTGCCAGCAGCCCCCTCACTAGCGGGACCTACAATGAGCAGTTCTTC	CASSPLTSGTYNEQFF
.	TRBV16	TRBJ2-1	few	TGTGCCAGCAGCCCGACTAGATCCAATGAGCAGTTCTTC	CASSPTRSNEQFF
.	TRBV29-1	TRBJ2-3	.	TGCAGCGTTGAGTGGGGCTCCTTGGCAGATACGCAGTATTTT	CSVEWGSLADTQYF
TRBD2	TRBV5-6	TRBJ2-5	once	TGTGCCAGCAGCTTTGAGGGACTAGCGGGTGAAGAGACCCAGTACTTC	CASSFEGLAGEETQYF
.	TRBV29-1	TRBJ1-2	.	TGCAGCGTTGAAGGGAGGCAGGGGAGCTATGGCTACACCTTC	CSVEGRQGSYGYTF
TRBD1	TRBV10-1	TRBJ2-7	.	TGCGCCAGCAGTGAAGTGGGACAGGGGACCCTCTACGAGCAGTACTTC	CASSEVGQGTLYEQYF
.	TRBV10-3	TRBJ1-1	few	TGTGCCATCAGTGAGTCTGAGGATCGAACTGAAGCTTTCTTT	CAISESEDRTEAFF
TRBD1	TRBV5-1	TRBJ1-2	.	TGCGCCAGCAGCAACGGACAGGGGATCTATGGCTACACCTTC	CASSNGQGIYGYTF
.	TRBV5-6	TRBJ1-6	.	TGTGCCAGCAGCCACTTAGCGGTTTCGGGTTCACCCCTCCACTTT	CASSHLAVSGSPLHF
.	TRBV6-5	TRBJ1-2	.	TGTGCCAGCAGTTACGGACAGAACTATGGCTACACCTTC	CASSYGQNYGYTF
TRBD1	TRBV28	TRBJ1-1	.	TGTGCCAGCAGCCGCAGTGACAGGGACGGGGCCCAGGCTTTCTTT	CASSRSDRDGAQAFF
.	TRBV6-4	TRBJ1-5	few	TGTGCCAGCAGTGAACAGGGAGCGCAGCCCCAGCATTTT	CASSEQGAQPQHF
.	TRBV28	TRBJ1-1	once	TGTGCCAGCAGGCCAACAGGAGCCGGATTGAACACTGAAGCTTTCTTT	CASRPTGAGLNTEAFF
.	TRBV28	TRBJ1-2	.	TGTGCCAGCAGGAGGGGGGGAGGGAACTATGGCTACACCTTC	CASRRGGGNYGYTF
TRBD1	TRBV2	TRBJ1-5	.	TGTGCCAGCAGTGTAGGGACAGGGAATCAGCCCCAGCATTTT	CASSVGTGNQPQHF
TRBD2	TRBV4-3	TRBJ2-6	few	TGCGCCAGCAGCCAACTTAGCGGGAGTTTCACTGGGGCCAACGTCCTGACTTTC	CASSQLSGSFTGANVLTF
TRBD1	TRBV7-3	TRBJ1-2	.	TGTGCCAGCAGCTTAAGGGGACAGGGGCGCGGATTGAGCTATGGCTACACCTTC	CASSLRGQGRGLSYGYTF
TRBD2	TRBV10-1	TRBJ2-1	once	TGCGCCAGCAGTGGGAGACTAGCGGGAGGTAGGAATGAGCAGTTCTTC	CASSGRLAGGRNEQFF
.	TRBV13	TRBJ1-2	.	TGTGCCAGCAGCTTAGCAGGGGAGAGTGGCTATGGCTACCCCTTC	CASSLAGESGYGYPF
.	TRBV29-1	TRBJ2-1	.	TGCAGCGTCATTCTGGGACACCGGTTTCACGGGCAGTTCTTC	CSVILGHRFHGQFF
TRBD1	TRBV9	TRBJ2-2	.	TGTGCCAGCACAAGACAGGGGATCACCGGGGAGCTGTTTTTT	CASTRQGITGELFF
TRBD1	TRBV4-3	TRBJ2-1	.	TGCGCCAGCAGCCAAGGGCGGGCCGGACAGGGGAGATACAATGAGCAGTTCTTC	CASSQGRAGQGRYNEQFF
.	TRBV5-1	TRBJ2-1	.	TGCGCCAGCAGCTCGAGGGCTAGGCCGCCTGGAGATGAGCAGTTCTTC	CASSSRARPPGDEQFF
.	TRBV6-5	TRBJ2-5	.	TGTGCCAGCAGTTACTCGGGGACACGGCTTGATGAGCAGTACTTC	CASSYSGTRLDEQYF
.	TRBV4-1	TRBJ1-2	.	TGCGCCAGCAGCCGCCCCAGGTCGGGGTCCCATGGCTACCCCTTC	CASSRPRSGSHGYPF
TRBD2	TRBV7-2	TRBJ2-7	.	TGTGCCAGCAGCTTATCCTCGATAATGAGCGGGAGTGAGGAGCAGTACTTC	CASSLSSIMSGSEEQYF
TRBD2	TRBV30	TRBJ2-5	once	TGTGCCTGGAGTTGGACTAGTAAAGAGACCCAGTACTTC	CAWSWTSKETQYF
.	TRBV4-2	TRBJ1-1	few	TGTGCCAGCAGCCACGAGGACACTAAGAACACTGAAGCTTTCTTT	CASSHEDTKNTEAFF
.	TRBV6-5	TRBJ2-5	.	TGTGCCAGCAGTTTAGGGGTTACAGAGACCCAGTACTTC	CASSLGVTETQYF
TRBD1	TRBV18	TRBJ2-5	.	TGTGCCAGCTCACTTGACAGGGAGTATCAAGAGACCCAGTACTTC	CASSLDREYQETQYF
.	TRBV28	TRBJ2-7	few	TGTGCCAGCAGTATATCCCCCAGTTCCTACGAGCAGTACTTC	CASSISPSSYEQYF
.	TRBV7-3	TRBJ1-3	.	TGTGCCAGCAGCTTAACGGGGGCGTTTGGAAACACCATATATTTT	CASSLTGAFGNTIYF
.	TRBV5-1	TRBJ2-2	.	TGCGCCAGCAGCTTCTTGAGGAACACCGGGGAGCTGTTTTTT	CASSFLRNTGELFF
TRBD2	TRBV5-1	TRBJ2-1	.	TGCGCCAGCAGCTGGACTAGCGGCCAATACAATGAGCAGTTCTTC	CASSWTSGQYNEQFF
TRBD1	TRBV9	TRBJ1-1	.	TGTGCCAGCAGCGTACTGAGACAGGGGGAAGCTTTCTTT	CASSVLRQGEAFF
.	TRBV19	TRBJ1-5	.	TGTGCCAGTAGCCCGGCGTCGGGTCGGCAGCCCCAGCATTTT	CASSPASGRQPQHF
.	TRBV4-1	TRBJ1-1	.	TGCGCCAGCAGCCGGTCCGGGGGGCTTGGGAACACTGAAGCTTTCTTT	CASSRSGGLGNTEAFF
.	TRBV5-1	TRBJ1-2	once	TGCGCCAGCAGCTTGACGGAGAACTATGGCTACACCTTC	CASSLTENYGYTF
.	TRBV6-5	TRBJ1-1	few	TGTGCCAGCAGGGTGAGTTCGTGGAACACTGAAGCTTTCTTT	CASRVSSWNTEAFF
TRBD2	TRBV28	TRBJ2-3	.	TGTGCCAGCAGTTCGGGAGGGTTGGAAGGAGATACGCAGTATTTT	CASSSGGLEGDTQYF
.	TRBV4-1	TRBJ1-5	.	TGCGCCAGCAGCCAAGATCGAGGGAGCAATCAGCCCCAGAATTTT	CASSQDRGSNQPQNF